The source of this T cell receptor beta chain is a study of blood T cell repertoires in COVID-19. Study overall: Material from acute and convalescent COVID-19 was sourced from the United States, Italy and Spain. T cells, B-cell-depleted T cells, or PBMCs supplied cDNA or gDNA.

The CDR3 extends over 17 amino acids. CDR1 is SGDLS, CDR2 YYNGEE, per germline. Unmatched junction bases numbered 7, after V lost 2 bases and J lost 5 bases. Two negative PCRs, clearance, or symptom resolution characterized the recovered Cohort 3 donors. Measured with immunoSEQ multiplex PCR; TCRdb has only the in-frame clones, and not every one. Here the sample spans just over 300,000 clones, 70% to 90% being singletons. The sample holds one count of this clone. This clonotype originated in a young man who had recovered from COVID-19. Specimen: PBMCs or T cells enriched from blood (not recorded which). The rearrangement joins TRBV9 to TRBJ1-6, with 10 bases identical to TRBD1. The CDR3 protein is CASSVAGTGDHNSPLHF. CDR3 nucleotides: TGTGCCAGCAGCGTCGCCGGGACAGGGGACCATAATTCACCCCTCCACTTT.